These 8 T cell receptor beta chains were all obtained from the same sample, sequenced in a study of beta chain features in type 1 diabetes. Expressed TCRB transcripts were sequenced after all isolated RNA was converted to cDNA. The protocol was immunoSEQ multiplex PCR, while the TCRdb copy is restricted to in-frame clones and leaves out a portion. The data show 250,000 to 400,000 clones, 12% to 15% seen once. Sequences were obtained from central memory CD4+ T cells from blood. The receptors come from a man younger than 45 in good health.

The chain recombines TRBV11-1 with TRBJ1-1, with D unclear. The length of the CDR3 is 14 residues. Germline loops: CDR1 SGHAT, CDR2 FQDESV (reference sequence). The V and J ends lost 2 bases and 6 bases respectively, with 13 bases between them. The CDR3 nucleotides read TGTGCCAGCAGCTTAAGGGCTCGATTATCTGAAGCTTTCTTT. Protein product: CASSLRARLSEAFF.

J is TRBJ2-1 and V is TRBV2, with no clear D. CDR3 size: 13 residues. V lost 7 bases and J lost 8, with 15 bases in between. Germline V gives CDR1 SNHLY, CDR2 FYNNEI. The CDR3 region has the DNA TGTGCCAGCATGCGCAGTGGTCGCGATGAGCAGTTCTTC. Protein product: CASMRSGRDEQFF.

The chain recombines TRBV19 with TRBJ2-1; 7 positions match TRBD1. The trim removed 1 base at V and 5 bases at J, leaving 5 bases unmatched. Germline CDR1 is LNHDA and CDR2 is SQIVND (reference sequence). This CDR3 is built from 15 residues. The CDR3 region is CASSIGQGWDNEQFF. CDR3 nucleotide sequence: TGTGCCAGTAGTATAGGACAGGGCTGGGACAATGAGCAGTTCTTC.

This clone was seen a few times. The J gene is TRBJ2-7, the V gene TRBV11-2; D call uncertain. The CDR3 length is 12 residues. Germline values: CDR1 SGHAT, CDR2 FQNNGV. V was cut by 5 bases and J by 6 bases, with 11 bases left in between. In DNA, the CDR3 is TGTGCCAGCAGCGCCGCTAGTCCCGAGCAGTACTTC. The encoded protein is CASSAASPEQYF.

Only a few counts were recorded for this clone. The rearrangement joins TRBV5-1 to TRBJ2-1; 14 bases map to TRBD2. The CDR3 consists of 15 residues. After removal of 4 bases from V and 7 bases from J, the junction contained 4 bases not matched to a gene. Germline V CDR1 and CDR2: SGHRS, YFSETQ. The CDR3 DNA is TGCGCCAGCAGCAAGGGACTAGCGGGGGAAAATGAGCAGTTCTTC. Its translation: CASSKGLAGENEQFF. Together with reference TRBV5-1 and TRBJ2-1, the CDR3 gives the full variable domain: KAGVTQTPRYLIKTRGQQVTLSCSPISGHRSVSWYQQTPGQGLQFLFEYFSETQRNKGNFPGRFSGRQFSNSRSEMNVSTLELGDSALYLCASSKGLAGENEQFFGPGTRLTVL.

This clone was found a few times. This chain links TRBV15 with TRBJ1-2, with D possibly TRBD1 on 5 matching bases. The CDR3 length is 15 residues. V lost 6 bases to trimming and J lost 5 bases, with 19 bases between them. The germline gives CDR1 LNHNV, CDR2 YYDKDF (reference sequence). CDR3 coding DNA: TGTGCCACCAGAAGGGACCGACCCTCTCTATATGGCTACACCTTC. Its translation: CATRRDRPSLYGYTF.

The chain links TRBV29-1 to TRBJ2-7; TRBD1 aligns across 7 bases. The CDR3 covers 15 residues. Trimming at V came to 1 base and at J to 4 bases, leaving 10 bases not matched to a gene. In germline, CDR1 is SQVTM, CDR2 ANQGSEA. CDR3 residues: CSVEGPGQAAYEQYF. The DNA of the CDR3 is TGCAGCGTTGAAGGCCCCGGACAGGCCGCTTACGAGCAGTACTTC.

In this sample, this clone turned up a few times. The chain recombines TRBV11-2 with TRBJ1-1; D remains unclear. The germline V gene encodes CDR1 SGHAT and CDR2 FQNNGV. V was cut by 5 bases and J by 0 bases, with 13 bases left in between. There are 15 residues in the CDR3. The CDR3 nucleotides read TGTGCCAGCAGCCCCCGGGCTTATATGAACACTGAAGCTTTCTTT. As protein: CASSPRAYMNTEAFF. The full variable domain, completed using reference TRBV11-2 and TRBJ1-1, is EAGVAQSPRYKIIEKRQSVAFWCNPISGHATLYWYQQILGQGPKLLIQFQNNGVVDDSQLPKDRFSAERLKGVDSTLKIQPAKLEDSAVYLCASSPRAYMNTEAFFGQGTRLTVV.